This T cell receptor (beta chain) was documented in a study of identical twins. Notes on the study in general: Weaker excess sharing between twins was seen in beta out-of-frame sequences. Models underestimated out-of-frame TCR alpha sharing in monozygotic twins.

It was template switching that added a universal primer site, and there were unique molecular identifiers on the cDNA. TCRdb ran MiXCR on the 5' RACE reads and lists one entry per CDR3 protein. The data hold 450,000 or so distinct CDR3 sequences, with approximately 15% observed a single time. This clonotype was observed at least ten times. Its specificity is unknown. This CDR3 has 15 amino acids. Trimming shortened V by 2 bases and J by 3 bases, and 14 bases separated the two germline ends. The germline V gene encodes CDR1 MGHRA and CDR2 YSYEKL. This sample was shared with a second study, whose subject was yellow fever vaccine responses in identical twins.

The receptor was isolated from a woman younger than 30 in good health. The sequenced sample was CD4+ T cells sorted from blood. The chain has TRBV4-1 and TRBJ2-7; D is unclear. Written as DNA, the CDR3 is TGCGCCAGCAGCCAATTTGTGGGCCTAGGCTACGAGCAGTACTTC. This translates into CASSQFVGLGYEQYF.